This T cell receptor beta chain originates from a study of identical twins. General observations from the study: Beta out-of-frame sequences showed weaker excess twin sharing. Cross-sectional statistics underpinned the conclusions; the same donors were not followed.

Notes on this clonotype: Its antigen is unknown.

Template switching added a universal primer site, and cDNA bore unique molecular identifiers. TCRdb re-called the 5' RACE reads through MiXCR, storing one row per CDR3 protein. The repertoire consists of 250,000 or so distinct CDR3 sequences, with about 9% occurring once and the leading ten covering approximately 3%. CDR1 is LGHNA, CDR2 YSLEER, per germline. Trimming removed 3 bases from V and 6 bases from J, with 12 bases in between. There are 14 residues in the CDR3. These data are also associated with another study on yellow fever vaccine responses in identical twins. That report adds: Twins reportedly mounted vaccine T cell responses that seemed partly convergent, partly personalized.

The sequenced sample consisted of CD8+ T cells sorted from blood. The sequence was collected from a woman younger than 30 in good health. J is TRBJ2-1 and V is TRBV4-3; D might be TRBD1 or TRBD2, each matching 6 bases. DNA for the CDR3: TGCGCCAGCAGCCATCCACAGGGAGGCAATGAGCAGTTCTTC. Translation gives CASSHPQGGNEQFF.